There are many counts of the clone carrying this T cell receptor beta chain. Its antigen is not identified. There are 9 residues in the CDR3. This specimen comes from a study of early T cells in non-severe SARS-CoV-2 infection. Looking at the study overall: The study sequenced bulk RNA from unsorted whole blood, with chains unpaired. Findings and limits, study-wide: CD4 and private specificities were missed by VDJdb matching, which favored anti-spike CD8 responses.

Each single cDNA molecule received a unique molecular identifier. TCRdb called the 5' RACE reads again in MiXCR, with one record for every CDR3 protein. The sample contains some 45,000 distinct CDR3 sequences, around 4.1% of which appear only once. The V and J genes are TRBV21-1 and TRBJ2-1; the table's D call of TRBD2 was not tested on the DNA. TRBV21-1 is marked as a pseudogene. Sequenced material: whole blood. This TCR was sampled from an adult who was a healthcare worker with PCR-confirmed SARS-CoV-2 infection or an uninfected control (not recorded which). As DNA, the CDR3 is TGTGCCAGCAGCAAAGTGGGGAGCTTC. This codes for CASSKVGSF.